A single sample gave rise to the 15 T cell receptor beta chains below, sequenced in a study of blood T cells in healthy people across ages. It was with a sample-barcoded 5' primer and a J-beta primer mix that a second PCR of about 6 to 12 cycles was run. Each CDR3 protein is one row after TCRdb ran MiXCR on the 5' RACE reads. The repertoire consists of hundreds of thousands of distinct CDR3 sequences, with around 29% occurring once and the leading ten covering roughly 30%. The source material was blood. These receptors all stem from a woman in her 70s in good health.

V and J are TRBV7-2 and TRBJ2-5; 9 bases map to TRBD2. Unmatched junction bases numbered 9, after V lost 5 bases and J lost 2 bases. The germline V gene has CDR1 SGHTA and CDR2 FQGNSA. This CDR3 has 16 amino acids. The CDR3 DNA follows: TGTGCCAGCAGCCCCCGGCCGGGACTAGCTCAAGAGACCCAGTACTTC. It specifies CASSPRPGLAQETQYF.

The chain employs TRBV7-2 and TRBJ2-1; 10 bases align to TRBD2. The CDR3 runs 16 residues. Germline lookup yields CDR1 SGHTA and CDR2 FQGNSA. Germline trimming cut 5 bases from V and 2 bases from J; bases unmatched to any gene: 6. In DNA form, the CDR3 reads TGTGCCAGCAGCGGTAGTCTAGCGGGAGCCTACAATGAGCAGTTCTTC. This codes for CASSGSLAGAYNEQFF. Looking up the rest from reference TRBV7-2 and TRBJ2-1 gives the full variable domain: GAGVSQSPSNKVTEKGKDVELRCDPISGHTALYWYRQSLGQGLEFLIYFQGNSAPDKSGLPSDRFSAERTGGSVSTLTIQRTQQEDSAVYLCASSGSLAGAYNEQFFGPGTRLTVL.

The chain is built from TRBV5-6 and TRBJ2-1; TRBD2 matches 9 bases. V was pared by 3 bases and J by 7 bases, with 8 bases of the junction left unmatched. The germline CDR1 and CDR2 sequences are SGHDT and YYEEEE. The CDR3 has 15 residues. The CDR3 nucleotides read TGTGCCAGCAGCTGGGCACCGGGACTAGCTAATGAGCAGTTCTTC. This translates into CASSWAPGLANEQFF.

This clonotype has more than one count but fewer than ten. This chain links TRBV27 with TRBJ2-1; D unclear. This CDR3 comprises 14 residues. The V end lost 6 bases, the J end lost 0 bases, and 9 bases lay between the germline ends. Germline-derived CDR1 and CDR2 are MNHEY and SMNVEV (reference sequence). CDR3 sequence: CASSGEASYNEQFF. CDR3 sequence (DNA): TGTGCCAGCAGCGGAGAGGCCTCCTACAATGAGCAGTTCTTC.

The chain carries TRBV2 and TRBJ2-3; D is possibly TRBD2 (5 bases). In germline, CDR1 is SNHLY, CDR2 FYNNEI. This CDR3 spans 16 amino acids. Trimming took 5 bases from V and 3 from J, leaving 18 bases between them. The CDR3 here is CASSTEGSWSTDTQYF. The CDR3 DNA sequence: TGTGCCAGCAGTACCGAGGGCAGTTGGAGTACAGATACGCAGTATTTT.

V is TRBV29-1 and J is TRBJ1-3; D ambiguous. The CDR3 spans 14 residues. Per the germline V gene, CDR1 is SQVTM and CDR2 is ANQGSEA. The V end lost 3 bases, the J end lost 2 bases, and 11 bases lay between the germline ends. CDR3: CSVDQDSTGNTIYF. As DNA, the CDR3 is TGCAGCGTTGATCAGGATAGTACTGGAAACACCATATATTTT.

Worth noting for this clonotype: It may be a read error: a sequence one base away is much more abundant. The chain recombines TRBV29-1 with TRBJ2-5; tentative D call: TRBD1 (6 bases). Trimming removed 4 bases at V and 9 bases at J, with 15 bases between. This CDR3 has 12 residues. Germline V gives CDR1 SQVTM, CDR2 ANQGSEA. The CDR3 reads CSVVQGLEAQYF. The DNA for the CDR3 is TGCAGCGTTGTCCAGGGGTTGGAGGCCCAGTACTTC.

The rearrangement joins TRBV5-1 to TRBJ2-7, with a tentative D call TRBD2 (5 bases). V lost 5 bases and J 0 bases, leaving 15 bases between the germline ends. CDR1 is SGHRS and CDR2 is YFSETQ in the germline V gene. This CDR3 has 15 residues. Written as DNA, the CDR3 is TGCGCCAGCAGAGGAGGTATTTCGAGCTCCTACGAGCAGTACTTC. This sequence encodes CASRGGISSSYEQYF.

The chain couples TRBV6-2 or TRBV6-3 to TRBJ2-2; D gene uncertain. Trimming pared 8 bases from V and 10 bases from J, leaving 17 bases between. The germline V gene encodes CDR1 MNHEY and CDR2 SVGEGT. This CDR3 comprises 13 residues. In DNA, the CDR3 is TGTGCCAGCGGGAACCGACAAGGGCAGGAGCTGTTTTTT. Its translation is CASGNRQGQELFF.

The gene calls are TRBV4-2 and TRBJ2-2; 9 nucleotides line up with TRBD2. V lost 0 bases, J lost 4 bases, and 6 bases stayed unmatched. This CDR3 region has 17 residues. Per the germline V gene, CDR1 is LGHNA and CDR2 is YNFKEQ. CDR3 residues: CASSQDWREGSTGELFF. The DNA of the CDR3 is TGTGCCAGCAGCCAAGATTGGCGGGAGGGGAGCACCGGGGAGCTGTTTTTT.

As regards this clonotype: The CDR3 end shows no conserved phenylalanine or tryptophan, and so a read error is likely. The V gene is TRBV28, the J gene TRBJ2-7; D is perhaps TRBD2 (6 bases). Trimming stripped 7 bases from V and 0 bases from J, with 16 bases between. The CDR3 covers 15 residues. Germline loops: CDR1 MDHEN, CDR2 SYDVKM. The CDR3 bases are TGTGCCAGCAAGCTTCGAGCCGGGAGCTCCTACGAGCAGTACTCC. It specifies CASKLRAGSSYEQYS.

This clonotype was detected only once. The genes are TRBV28 and TRBJ2-7, with TRBD2 as a possible D gene (5 bases). Between the trimmed V and J ends, which lost 3 bases and 5 bases, there was a span of 14 bases. Germline V gene data show CDR1 as MDHEN and CDR2 as SYDVKM. The CDR3 is 14 residues long. Written as DNA, the CDR3 is TGTGCCAGCAGTTTTGAGGGTCGGGTGCACGAGCAGTACTTC. It encodes CASSFEGRVHEQYF.

This clonotype was counted many times. The chain is built from TRBV29-1 and TRBJ2-1, with 7 bases matching TRBD1. The CDR3 runs to 14 residues. Germline V lookup: CDR1 SQVTM, CDR2 ANQGSEA. The junction had 2 bases not matched to a gene; V was cut back by 3 bases and J by 0 bases. The CDR3 coding sequence is TGCAGCGTTGAGGGACAGAGCTCCTACAATGAGCAGTTCTTC. Residues: CSVEGQSSYNEQFF.

The rearrangement uses TRBV7-2 and TRBJ2-7; a possible D gene is TRBD1 (6 bases). From germline, CDR1 is SGHTA and CDR2 FQGNSA. There are 14 residues in the CDR3. Trimming pared 3 bases from V and 2 bases from J, leaving 11 bases between. This CDR3 reads CASSLSAGAYEQYF. CDR3 nucleotides: TGTGCCAGCAGCTTGAGCGCAGGGGCCTACGAGCAGTACTTC. Full variable domain (outside the CDR3, taken from reference TRBV7-2 and TRBJ2-7): GAGVSQSPSNKVTEKGKDVELRCDPISGHTALYWYRQSLGQGLEFLIYFQGNSAPDKSGLPSDRFSAERTGGSVSTLTIQRTQQEDSAVYLCASSLSAGAYEQYFGPGTRLTVT.

To note about this clonotype: This may be a read error: a much more frequent sequence differs by one nucleotide. The genes are TRBV5-1 and TRBJ1-2; D gene unclear. The length of the CDR3 is 16 residues. Germline-derived CDR1 and CDR2 are SGHRS and YFSETQ. CDR3 sequence (DNA): TGCGCCAGCAGCTCTACATCATCTACGGACCGAGATGGCCACACCTTC. Encoded protein: CASSSTSSTDRDGHTF.